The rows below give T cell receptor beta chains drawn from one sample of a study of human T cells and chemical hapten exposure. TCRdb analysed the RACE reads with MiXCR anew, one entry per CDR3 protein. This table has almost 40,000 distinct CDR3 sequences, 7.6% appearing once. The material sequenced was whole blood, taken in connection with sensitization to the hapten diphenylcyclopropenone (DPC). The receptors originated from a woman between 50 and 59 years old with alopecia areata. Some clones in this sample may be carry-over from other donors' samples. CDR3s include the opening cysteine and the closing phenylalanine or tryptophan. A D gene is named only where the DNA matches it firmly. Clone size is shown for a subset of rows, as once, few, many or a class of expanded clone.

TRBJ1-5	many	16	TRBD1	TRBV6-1	TGTGCCAGCAGGCCCGACAGGGGAGGTAGCAATCAGCCCCAGCAATTT	CASRPDRGGSNQPQQF
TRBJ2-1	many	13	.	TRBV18	TGTGCCAGCTCACCAAGGGAGACCAGTGAGCAGTTCTTC	CASSPRETSEQFF
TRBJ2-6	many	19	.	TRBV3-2	TGTGCCAGCAGCCTCGTGACCGGGACAGGGGAGGTCGGGGCCAACGTCCTGACTTTC	CASSLVTGTGEVGANVLTF
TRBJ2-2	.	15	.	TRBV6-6	TGTGCCAGCAGTTACGAGACTAGAGTCACCGGGGAGCTGTTTTTT	CASSYETRVTGELFF
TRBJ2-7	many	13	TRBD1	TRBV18	TGTGCCAGCTCACCTGGGGACAGGAGAGTTCAGTACTTC	CASSPGDRRVQYF
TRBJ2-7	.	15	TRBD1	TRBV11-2	TGTGCCAGCAGCCTACCTGACAGGGTAGCCTACGAGCAGTACTTC	CASSLPDRVAYEQYF
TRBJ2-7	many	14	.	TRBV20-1	TGCAGTGCTAGTTGGGACACGAACTCCTACGAGCAGTACTTC	CSASWDTNSYEQYF
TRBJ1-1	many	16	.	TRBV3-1	TGTGCCAGCAGCCAAGATAAGGGTTTCATGAACACTGAAGCTTTCTTT	CASSQDKGFMNTEAFF
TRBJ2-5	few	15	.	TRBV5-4	TGTGCCAGCAGCCTTCCCCTCGGGGCTCAAGAGACCCAGTACTTC	CASSLPLGAQETQYF
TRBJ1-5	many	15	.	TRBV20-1	TGCAGTGCTGTCCTCTTAGGGGGTAACAATCAGCCCCAGCATTTT	CSAVLLGGNNQPQHF
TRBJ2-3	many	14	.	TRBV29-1	TGCAGCGGTGACCACGGCGGTAGCACAGATACGCAGTATTTT	CSGDHGGSTDTQYF
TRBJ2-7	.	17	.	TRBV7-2	TGTGCCAGCAGCTTAGTGGTCGGGGCCAGGGAAAGGTACGAGCAGTACTTC	CASSLVVGARERYEQYF
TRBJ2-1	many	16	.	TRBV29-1	TGCAGCGTTGAAGATCAGCAGCAGAGCTCCTACAATGAGCAGTTCTTC	CSVEDQQQSSYNEQFF
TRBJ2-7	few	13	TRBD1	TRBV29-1	TGCAGCGTTGTGACAGGGGGTAAGGGCGAGCAGTACTTC	CSVVTGGKGEQYF
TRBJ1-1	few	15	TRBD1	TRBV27	TGTGCCAGCAGTTTATATCGGCAGGGGGCCATTGAAGCTTTCTTT	CASSLYRQGAIEAFF
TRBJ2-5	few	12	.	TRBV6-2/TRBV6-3	TGTGCCAGCAGCCGGGGCGACGAGACCCAGTACTTC	CASSRGDETQYF
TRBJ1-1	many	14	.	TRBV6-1	TGTGCCAGCAGTGATTTTAGGGATCTCACTGAAGCTTTCTTT	CASSDFRDLTEAFF
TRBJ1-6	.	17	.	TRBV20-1	TGCAGTGCTAGAGATTCGGGACCCACCCGAAATAATTCACCCCTCCACTTT	CSARDSGPTRNNSPLHF
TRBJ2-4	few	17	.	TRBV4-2	TGTGCCAGCAGCCAAGAAGGTCCCGGGGGACTTGGAAACATTCAGTACTTC	CASSQEGPGGLGNIQYF
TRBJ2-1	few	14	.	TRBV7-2	TGTGCCAGCAGCTCAGGGGTCCGATACAATGAGCAGTTCTTC	CASSSGVRYNEQFF
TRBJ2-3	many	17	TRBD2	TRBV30	TGTGCCTGGAGTGTACTAGGGGCGGGAGAGCGCACAGATACGCAGTATTTT	CAWSVLGAGERTDTQYF
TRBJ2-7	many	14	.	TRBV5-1	TGCGCCAGCAGCCCCCGTTCCGGACACTACGAGCAGTACTTC	CASSPRSGHYEQYF
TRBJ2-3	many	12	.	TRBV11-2	TGTGCCAGCAGCACGGACTTGTATACGCAGTATTTT	CASSTDLYTQYF
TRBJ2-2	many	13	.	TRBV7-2	TGTGCCAGCAGCCCTCAAGTAGGCGGGGAGCTGTTTTTT	CASSPQVGGELFF